This T cell receptor beta chain was identified in a study of response to subunit inactivated influenza vaccine. Study-wide findings and caveats: Authors proposed each seasonal influenza vaccination draws in few new T cells.

CDR1 SEHNR and CDR2 FQNEAQ come from the germline V gene (reference sequence). The CDR3 has 15 residues. Points on this clonotype: Its antigen is as yet unknown. The junction shows a germline mismatch at one end, possibly a read error.

One entry per CDR3 protein, called by TCRdb with MiXCR from the RT-PCR reads. The data contain more than 700,000 distinct CDR3 sequences, 20% to 25% of them singletons. Sample: PBMCs from blood, taken less than 6 days after vaccination. V is TRBV7-9 and J is TRBJ2-2, with TRBD2 as a possible D gene (5 bases). This TCR was recovered from a man between 50 and 59 years old who received an inactivated influenza vaccine. Written as DNA, the CDR3 is TGTGCCAGCAGCCTACTGAGCTGGAACACCGGGGAGCTGTCTTTT. It specifies CASSLLSWNTGELSF.